Included here is one T cell receptor (beta chain) sequence, with context. For the second PCR, which ran for about 6 to 11 cycles, a sample-barcoded 5' primer and a J-beta primer mix were used. MiXCR was run by TCRdb on the 5' RACE reads, yielding one entry per CDR3 protein. Here the sample spans some 1 million distinct CDR3 sequences, over 35% being singletons. The record originates from a study of blood T cells in healthy people across ages. The CDR3 is 14 amino acids. Trimming pared 2 bases from V and 2 bases from J, leaving 9 bases between. Germline V gene data show CDR1 as MNHNS and CDR2 as SASEGT.

The chain uses TRBV6-1 and TRBJ1-2; the D is unclear. This receptor was obtained from a woman aged 60-75 years in good health. Material: blood. DNA for the CDR3: TGTGCCAGCAGTGAACAGGAACCCAACTATGGCTACACCTTC. Translation gives CASSEQEPNYGYTF.